The sequence of this TCR beta chain was determined in a study of HIV-infected children after antiretroviral therapy interruption. Treatment specified: PENTA 11 planned treatment interruption arm or continuous ART arm. This clonotype has a handful of counts. The TCR library was built from RNA with a 3' RACE protocol and unique molecular identifiers. From the 3' RACE reads, TCRdb called clonotypes with MiXCR, one entry per CDR3 protein. The sample has 40,000 or so distinct CDR3 sequences, about 6.5% seen once. The V end lost 0 bases, the J end lost 1 base, and 4 bases lay between the germline ends. CDR1 SEHNR and CDR2 FQNEAQ come from the germline V gene (reference sequence). The CDR3 loop spans 15 amino acids.

The starting material was CD45RA+ CD4+ T cells from PBMCs, pooled from several time points, obtained from a donor given antiretroviral therapy, either interrupted or continuous. Subset noted: naive CD4+ CD45RA+ CD45RO- T cells. The chain is built from TRBV7-9 and TRBJ2-6; D gene ambiguous. This receptor was identified in a pool of human donors with HIV. DNA for the CDR3: TGTGCCAGCAGCTTAGCCGAATCTGGGGCCAACGTCCTGACTTTC. This gives the protein CASSLAESGANVLTF.